The clone carrying this T cell receptor beta chain was recorded a few times. Its antigen is still unknown. Building of the TCR beta libraries involved iRepertoire HTBI primers and Arm-PCR of CDR3 regions. Using its own MiXCR run on the multiplex PCR reads, TCRdb lists one record per CDR3 protein. This table has more than 450,000 distinct CDR3 sequences, about a sixth appearing once. The time point denotes: newly diagnosed GD, antithyroid drugs for less than 3 months. Scientists built the TCR library using RNA that was extracted from PBMCs. A peripheral blood sample, 7 to 9.5 milliliters in volume, was drawn into EDTA tubes. This sample is part of a study of regulatory T cells in long-lasting Graves disease. Notes on the study in general: Results may be inaccurate due to the small sample size.

V dropped 3 bases and J dropped 4 bases, with 15 bases sitting between them. The CDR3 has 15 amino acids. Germline CDR1 reads LNHDA; CDR2 reads SQIVND (reference sequence). The sample was also reused in another study, on T cells in Graves' hyperthyroidism and ophthalmopathy. That paper adds: An initial round of RT-PCR targeting the TCR CDR3 relied on the HTBI primer set.

The rearrangement links TRBV19 to TRBJ2-5, with a possible D match to TRBD1 (6 bases). Specimen: peripheral blood mononuclear cells (PBMCs), collected at new diagnosis, from a patient treated with antithyroid drugs. This clonotype was obtained from a man aged 35 to 55 with Graves disease. CDR3 in amino acids: CASSIWDNRRETQYF. The CDR3 DNA is TGTGCCAGTAGTATTTGGGACAATAGAAGAGAGACCCAGTACTTC.